This T cell receptor (beta chain) stems from a study of post-analysis software for immune sequencing data. Study as a whole: The disease courses spanned relapsing-remitting, secondary progressive and progressive-relapsing forms of multiple sclerosis.

The V gene's germline CDR1 is SQVTM and CDR2 ANQGSEA. CDR3 length: 11 amino acids. Trimming cost V 6 bases and J 7 bases; bases outside gene matches: 5. Comment on this clonotype: Its specificity is unknown. Just one base apart from a much larger clone, this may be a read error.

General study results and limits: Patients carried five TRBV segments more frequently than controls did, and TRBV5-6, TRBV5-1 and TRBV20-1 were among them.

Prepared libraries of TCR beta cDNA carried unique molecular identifiers. One entry per CDR3 protein results from TCRdb running MiXCR on the PCR reads. The top ten clones hold around 5% of a sample with 250,000 to 300,000 distinct CDR3 sequences, 30% to 45% of them seen once. This clonotype was obtained from a girl aged 5 to 17 with multiple sclerosis. The V and J genes are TRBV29-1 and TRBJ1-2; 7 nucleotides align to TRBD1. Sequenced: blood. The CDR3 DNA is TGCAGCGTAGTGACAGGGCCTGGCTACACCTTC. This encodes CSVVTGPGYTF.